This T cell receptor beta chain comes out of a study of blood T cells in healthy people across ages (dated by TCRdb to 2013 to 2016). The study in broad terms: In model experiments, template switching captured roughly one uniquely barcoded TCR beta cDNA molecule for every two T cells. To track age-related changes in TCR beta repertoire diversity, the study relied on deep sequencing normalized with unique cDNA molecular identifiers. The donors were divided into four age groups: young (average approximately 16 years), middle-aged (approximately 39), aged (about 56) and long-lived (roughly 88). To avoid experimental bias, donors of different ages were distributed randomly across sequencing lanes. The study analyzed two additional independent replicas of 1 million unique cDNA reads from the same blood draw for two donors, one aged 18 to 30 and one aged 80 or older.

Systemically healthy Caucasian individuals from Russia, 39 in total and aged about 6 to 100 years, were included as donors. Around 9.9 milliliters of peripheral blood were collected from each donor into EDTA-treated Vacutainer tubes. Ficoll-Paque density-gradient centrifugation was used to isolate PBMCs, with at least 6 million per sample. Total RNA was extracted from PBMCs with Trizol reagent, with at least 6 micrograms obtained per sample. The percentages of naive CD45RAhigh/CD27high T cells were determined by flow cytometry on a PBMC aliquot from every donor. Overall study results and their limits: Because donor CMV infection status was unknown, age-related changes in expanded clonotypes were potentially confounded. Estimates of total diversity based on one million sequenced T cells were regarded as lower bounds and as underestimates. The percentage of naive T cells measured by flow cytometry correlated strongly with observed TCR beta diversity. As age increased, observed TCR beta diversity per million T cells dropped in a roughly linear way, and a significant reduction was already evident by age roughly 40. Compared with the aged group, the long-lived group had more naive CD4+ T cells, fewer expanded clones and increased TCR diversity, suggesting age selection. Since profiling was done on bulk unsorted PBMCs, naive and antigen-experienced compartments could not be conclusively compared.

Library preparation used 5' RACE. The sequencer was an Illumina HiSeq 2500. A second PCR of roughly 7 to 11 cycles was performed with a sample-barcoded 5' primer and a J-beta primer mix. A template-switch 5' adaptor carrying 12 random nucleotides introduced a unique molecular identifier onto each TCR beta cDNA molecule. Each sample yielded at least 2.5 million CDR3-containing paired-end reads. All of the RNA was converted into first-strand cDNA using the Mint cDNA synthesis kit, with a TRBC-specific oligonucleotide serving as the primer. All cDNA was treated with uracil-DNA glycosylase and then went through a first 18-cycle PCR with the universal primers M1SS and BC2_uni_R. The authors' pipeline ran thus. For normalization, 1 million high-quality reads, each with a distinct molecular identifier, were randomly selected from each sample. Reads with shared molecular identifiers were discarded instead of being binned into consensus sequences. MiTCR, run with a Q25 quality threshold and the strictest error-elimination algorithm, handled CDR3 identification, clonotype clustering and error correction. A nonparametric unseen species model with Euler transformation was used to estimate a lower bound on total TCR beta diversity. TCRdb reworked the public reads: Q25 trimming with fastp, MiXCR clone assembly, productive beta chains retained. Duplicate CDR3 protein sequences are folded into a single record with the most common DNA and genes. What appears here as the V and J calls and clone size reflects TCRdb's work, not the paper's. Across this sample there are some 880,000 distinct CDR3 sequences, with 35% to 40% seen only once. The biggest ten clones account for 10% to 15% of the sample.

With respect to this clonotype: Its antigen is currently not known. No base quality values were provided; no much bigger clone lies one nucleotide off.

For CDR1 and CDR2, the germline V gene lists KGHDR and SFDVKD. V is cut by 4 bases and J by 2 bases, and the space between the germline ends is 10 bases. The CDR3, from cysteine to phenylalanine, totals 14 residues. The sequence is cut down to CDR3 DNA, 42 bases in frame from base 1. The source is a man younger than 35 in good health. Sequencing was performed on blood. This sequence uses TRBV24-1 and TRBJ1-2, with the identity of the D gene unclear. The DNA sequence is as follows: TGTGCCACCAGTGACCCTGACGGCAACTATGGCTACACCTTC. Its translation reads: CATSDPDGNYGYTF.